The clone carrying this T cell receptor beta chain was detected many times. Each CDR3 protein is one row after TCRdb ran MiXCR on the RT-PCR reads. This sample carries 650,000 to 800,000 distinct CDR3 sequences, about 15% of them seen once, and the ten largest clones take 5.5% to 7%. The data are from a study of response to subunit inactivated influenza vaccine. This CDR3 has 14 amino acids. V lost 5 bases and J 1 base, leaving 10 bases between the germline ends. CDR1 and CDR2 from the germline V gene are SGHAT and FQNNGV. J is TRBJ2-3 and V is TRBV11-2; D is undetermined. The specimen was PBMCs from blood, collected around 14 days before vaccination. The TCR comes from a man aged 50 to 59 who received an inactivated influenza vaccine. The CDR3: CASSRPLGTDTQYF. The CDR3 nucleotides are TGTGCCAGCAGCCGGCCCCTAGGCACAGATACGCAGTATTTT.